The rows below give T cell receptor beta chains drawn from one sample of a study of Ad26.COV2.S vaccination and SARS-CoV-2 variants. The assay was immunoSEQ multiplex PCR, and TCRdb's table has in-frame clones only and misses some. The sample consists of about 350,000 clones, 80% to 90% of them appearing once. The specimen comprised peripheral blood, sampled in a trial of Ad26.COV2.S vaccine versus placebo. Receptor source: a person between 18 and 65 years old who received the Ad26.COV2.S COVID-19 vaccine or a placebo. The CDR3 runs from the conserved cysteine through the conserved F or W. D genes are given only for firm matches.

d_gene	v_gene	j_gene	CDR3aa
-	TRBV5-5	TRBJ1-1	CASSSPARDGNTEAFF
-	TRBV1	TRBJ2-7	CTSSQPGRELVGGPNEQYF
-	TRBV19	TRBJ1-5	CASSIEGGLNQPQHF
-	TRBV18	TRBJ2-7	CASSPTGNYEQYF
TRBD1	TRBV2	TRBJ1-5	CASSDRGLSNQPQHF
TRBD2	TRBV7-8	TRBJ2-3	CASSLGIAAGPTDTQYF
-	TRBV9	TRBJ1-5	CASSVGATGNQPQHF
-	TRBV24-1	TRBJ2-5	CATTKGNQETQYF
-	TRBV6-4	TRBJ1-5	CASSDGPAYSNQPQHF
-	TRBV15	TRBJ2-3	CATSRDPAAMVTQYF
-	TRBV6-5	TRBJ2-7	CASSYSEQGGEQYF
TRBD2	TRBV28	TRBJ2-5	CASSPPRGGYQETQYF
-	TRBV18	TRBJ2-4	CASSPTQGWENIQYF
-	TRBV4-1	TRBJ1-3	CASSQDAGSGNTIYF
TRBD2	TRBV11-2	TRBJ2-3	CASSLTSGEDTQYF
TRBD1	TRBV12-3/TRBV12-4	TRBJ2-7	CASSFNPGGAQYF
-	TRBV6-2/TRBV6-3	TRBJ2-1	CASSYPSVRRRNEQFF
-	TRBV11-2	TRBJ2-3	CASSPAAPRPYTQYF
TRBD1	TRBV19	TRBJ2-3	CASSQGARADTQYF
-	TRBV30	TRBJ1-3	CAWSISGRRGNTIYF
TRBD2	TRBV4-1	TRBJ2-1	CASSQVPPGGLYNEQFF
-	TRBV5-6	TRBJ1-2	CASSSDPSSGYTF
-	TRBV28	TRBJ1-6	CASSSNSYNSPLHF
TRBD1	TRBV5-1	TRBJ1-1	CASSLLGTGLNTEAFF
-	TRBV30	TRBJ2-1	CAWSSDGGKPGNLRAYNEQFF
-	TRBV5-1	TRBJ2-7	CASGLRGYEQYF
-	TRBV10-1	TRBJ2-2	CASSEEYTGELFF
TRBD1	TRBV5-1	TRBJ2-7	CASSFLSTGSSYEQYF
-	TRBV2	TRBJ2-1	CASKGGQFSYNEQFF
-	TRBV19	TRBJ2-7	CASSPGPTYEQYF
TRBD2	TRBV30	TRBJ2-1	CAWSVLGTSNSEQFF
-	TRBV21-1	TRBJ1-2	CASSIRQTAQGFRGYGYTF
-	TRBV30	TRBJ2-6	CAWSRELGSGANVLTF
-	TRBV29-1	TRBJ1-5	CSVGGGHNSNQPQHF
-	TRBV6-6	TRBJ2-3	CASSQQGRSDTQYF
TRBD1	TRBV3-1/TRBV3-2	TRBJ2-7	CASSQVGQGGVSEQYF
-	TRBV15	TRBJ1-2	CATSLGPGSSGYTF
-	TRBV4-1	TRBJ2-7	CASSQDERTTSYEQYF
TRBD2	TRBV7-2	TRBJ2-7	CASSNSGSPPYEQYF
-	TRBV9	TRBJ2-3	CASSVAYTDTQYF
-	TRBV12-5	TRBJ2-1	CASGLIYNEQFF
TRBD2	TRBV10-1	TRBJ2-2	CASRPGLAGAYTGELFF
-	TRBV5-1	TRBJ2-3	CASSLALGSWGDTQYF
-	TRBV4-3	TRBJ2-7	CASSQVKGYEQYF
TRBD1	TRBV5-1	TRBJ1-2	CASTTGGQVNYGYTF
TRBD1	TRBV5-4	TRBJ2-7	CASSIGTGDRAQYF
TRBD1	TRBV5-1	TRBJ1-2	CASSPRTGNYGYTF
-	TRBV9	TRBJ2-7	CASSVAPGDYEQYF
TRBD1	TRBV2	TRBJ1-1	CASLDRGAGMNTEAFF
TRBD2	TRBV3-1/TRBV3-2	TRBJ2-7	CASTGVLSGLAGDIYEQYF
-	TRBV6-5	TRBJ1-1	CASSYSGYGAFF